This record covers a single TCR beta chain. The antigen is undetermined. The sampling schedule covered blood at baseline, cycle 4 day 1, and cycle 7 day 1. This specimen comes from a study of OX40 agonist ivuxolimab in advanced cancers. As for the study in general: Patients enrolled in dose escalation were diagnosed with hepatocellular carcinoma, melanoma, renal cell or head and neck cancer.

Repertoires were generated with immunoSEQ multiplex PCR, while TCRdb's copy carries only in-frame clones and drops some. The sample has some 19,000 clones; approximately 87% are singletons. The study's findings and limits: Antigen specificity was not determined for the expanded peripheral T cells. Relatively little clonal expansion, among the lowest observed, appeared in partial responders at 0.1-3.0 mg/kg.

Trimming took off 4 bases at V and 6 bases at J, with 10 bases between the two ends. Germline CDR1 reads SGHDN; CDR2 reads FVKESK. CDR3 length equals 13 residues. V and J are TRBV14 and TRBJ1-5, with D possibly being TRBD1 (5 bases). Sequencing was performed on CD4+ or CD8+ T cells sorted from blood, taken in a trial of the OX40 agonist ivuxolimab. The clonotype originates from an adult with an advanced solid tumor such as melanoma, head and neck, liver or kidney cancer. The CDR3 reads CASSRGVSQPQHF. DNA of the CDR3: TGTGCCAGCAGCCGGGGGGTAAGTCAGCCCCAGCATTTT.